This TCR beta chain was sequenced in a study of shared clonotypes between healthy human individuals. Naive CD8 isolation took CD45RO-negative cells positively selected for CCR7 and excluded terminally differentiated effector memory CD45RA+ cells. The study, taken as a whole, reports: Rarefaction demonstrated incomplete sorted-subset sequencing despite large depth.

Trimming took 3 bases from V and 3 from J; bases not matched to a gene: 6. The V gene's germline CDR1 is GTSNPN and CDR2 SVGIG (reference sequence). The CDR3 is 14 amino acids. Profiling relied on immunoSEQ multiplex PCR, and the TCRdb table lists in-frame clones only, not all of them. The profile shows around 2,000,000 clones, about 94% of them singletons. Remarks on this clone: The antigen is not known.

Source material: naive CD8+ T cells sorted from blood. The chain links TRBV30 to TRBJ2-3; 7 positions agree with TRBD1. The TCR was taken from a man aged 18 to 29 in good health. The CDR3 loop reads CAWSKTGTTDTQYF. In DNA, the CDR3 is TGTGCCTGGAGCAAGACAGGGACAACAGATACGCAGTATTTT.